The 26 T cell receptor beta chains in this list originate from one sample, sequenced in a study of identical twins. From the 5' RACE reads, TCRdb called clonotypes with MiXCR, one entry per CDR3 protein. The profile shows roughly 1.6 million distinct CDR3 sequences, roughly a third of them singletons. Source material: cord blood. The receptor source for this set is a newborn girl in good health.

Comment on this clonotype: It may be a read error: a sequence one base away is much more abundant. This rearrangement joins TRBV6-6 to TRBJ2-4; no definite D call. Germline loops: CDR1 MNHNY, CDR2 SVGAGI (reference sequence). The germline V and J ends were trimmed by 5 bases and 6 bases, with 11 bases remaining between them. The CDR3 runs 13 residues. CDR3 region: CASSPTQANIQYF. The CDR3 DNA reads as TGTGCCAGCAGTCCTACCCAGGCAAACATTCAGTACTTC.

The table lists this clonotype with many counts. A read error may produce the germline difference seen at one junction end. This CDR3 is CASSSGPSTDTQYF. The CDR3 DNA reads TGTGCCAGCAGCTCTGGGCCTAGCACAGATACGCAGTATTTT. The chain joins TRBV5-1 to TRBJ2-3, with D unclear. This CDR3 has 14 amino acids. In germline, CDR1 is SGHRS, CDR2 YFSETQ.

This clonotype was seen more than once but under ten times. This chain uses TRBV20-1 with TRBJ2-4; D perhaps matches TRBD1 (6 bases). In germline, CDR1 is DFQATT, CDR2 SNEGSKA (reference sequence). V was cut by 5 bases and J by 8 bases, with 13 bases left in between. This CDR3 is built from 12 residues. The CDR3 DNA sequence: TGCAGTGCTCCTCGGACAGTAGACATTCAGTACTTC. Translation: CSAPRTVDIQYF.

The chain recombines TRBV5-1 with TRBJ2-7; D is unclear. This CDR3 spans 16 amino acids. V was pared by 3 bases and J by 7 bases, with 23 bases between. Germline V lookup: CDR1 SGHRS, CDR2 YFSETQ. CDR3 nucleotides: TGCGCCAGCAGCTCCAATGGCCCGTGCAAGTACAATGAGCAGTACTTC. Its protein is CASSSNGPCKYNEQYF.

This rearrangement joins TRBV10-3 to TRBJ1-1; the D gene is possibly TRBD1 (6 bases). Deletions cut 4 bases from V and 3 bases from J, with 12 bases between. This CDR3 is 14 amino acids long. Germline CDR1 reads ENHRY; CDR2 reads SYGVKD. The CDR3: CAISVGARDTEAFF. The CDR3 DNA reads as TGTGCCATCAGTGTGGGGGCGCGGGACACTGAAGCTTTCTTT.

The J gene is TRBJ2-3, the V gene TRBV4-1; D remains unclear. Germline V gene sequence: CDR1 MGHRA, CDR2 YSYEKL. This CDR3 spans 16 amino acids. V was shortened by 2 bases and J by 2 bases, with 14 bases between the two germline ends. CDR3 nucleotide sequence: TGCGCCAGCAGCCAATCCACGCCACTGACCACAGATACGCAGTATTTT. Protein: CASSQSTPLTTDTQYF.

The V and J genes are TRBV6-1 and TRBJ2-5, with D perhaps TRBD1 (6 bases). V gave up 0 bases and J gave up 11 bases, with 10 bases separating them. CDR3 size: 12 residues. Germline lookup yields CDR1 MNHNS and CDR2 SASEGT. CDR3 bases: TGTGCCAGCAGTGAAGCAAGACAGGAGCAGTACTTC. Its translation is CASSEARQEQYF.

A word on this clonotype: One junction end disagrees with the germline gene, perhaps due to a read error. CDR3 sequence: CASSRTKVNSDTEYF. The CDR3 DNA follows: TGTGCCAGCAGCCGCACTAAGGTCAACTCAGATACGGAGTATTTT. J is TRBJ2-3 and V is TRBV7-2; D ambiguous. The germline V gene has CDR1 SGHTA and CDR2 FQGNSA. CDR3 length: 15 amino acids.

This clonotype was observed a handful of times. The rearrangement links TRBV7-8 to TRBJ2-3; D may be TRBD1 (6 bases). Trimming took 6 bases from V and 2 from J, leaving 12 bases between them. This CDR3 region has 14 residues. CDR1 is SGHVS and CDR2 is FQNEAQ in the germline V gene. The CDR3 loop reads CASRSGVYTDTQYF. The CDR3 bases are TGTGCCAGCAGATCAGGGGTCTACACAGATACGCAGTATTTT.

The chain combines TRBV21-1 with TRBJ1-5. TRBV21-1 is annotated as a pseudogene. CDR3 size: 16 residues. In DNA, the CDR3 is TGTGCCAGCAGCAACCCACCCCAATTTAAAATCAGCCCCCAGCATTTT. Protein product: CASSNPPQFKISPQHF.

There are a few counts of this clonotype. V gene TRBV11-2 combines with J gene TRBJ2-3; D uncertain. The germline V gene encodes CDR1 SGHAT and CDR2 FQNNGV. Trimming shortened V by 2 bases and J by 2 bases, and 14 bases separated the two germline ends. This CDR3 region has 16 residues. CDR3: CASSLIRGPLTDTQYF. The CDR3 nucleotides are TGTGCCAGCAGCTTAATCCGCGGCCCGCTCACAGATACGCAGTATTTT.

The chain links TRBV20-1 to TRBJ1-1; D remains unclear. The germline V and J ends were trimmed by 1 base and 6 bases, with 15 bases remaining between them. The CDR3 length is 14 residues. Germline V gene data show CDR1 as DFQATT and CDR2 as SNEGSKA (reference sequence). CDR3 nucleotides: TGCAGTGCTAGAGGGTCAGGAAAAGCGCCTGAAGCTTTCTTT. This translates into CSARGSGKAPEAFF.

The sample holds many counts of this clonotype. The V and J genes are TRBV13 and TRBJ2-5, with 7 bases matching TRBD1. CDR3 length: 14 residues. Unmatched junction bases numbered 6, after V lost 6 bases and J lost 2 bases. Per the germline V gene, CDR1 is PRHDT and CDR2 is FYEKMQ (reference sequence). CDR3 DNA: TGTGCCAGCAGACAAGGGACAGCTCAAGAGACCCAGTACTTC. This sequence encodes CASRQGTAQETQYF.

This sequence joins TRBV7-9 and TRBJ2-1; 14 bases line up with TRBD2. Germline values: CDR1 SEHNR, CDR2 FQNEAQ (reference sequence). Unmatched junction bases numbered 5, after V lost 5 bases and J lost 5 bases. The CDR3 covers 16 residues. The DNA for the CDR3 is TGTGCCAGCAGCAGACTAGCGGGGGGGCCGGACAATGAGCAGTTCTTC. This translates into CASSRLAGGPDNEQFF.

The chain's CDR3 is CASSPDRAGVNYGYTF. CDR3 DNA sequence: TGTGCCAGCAGCCCGGATCGGGCAGGGGTAAACTATGGCTACACCTTC. The chain links TRBV5-6 to TRBJ1-2, with a tentative D call TRBD1 (6 bases). CDR1 is SGHDT, CDR2 YYEEEE, per germline. The CDR3 spans 16 residues. V lost 4 bases, J lost 2 bases, and 18 bases lay in between.

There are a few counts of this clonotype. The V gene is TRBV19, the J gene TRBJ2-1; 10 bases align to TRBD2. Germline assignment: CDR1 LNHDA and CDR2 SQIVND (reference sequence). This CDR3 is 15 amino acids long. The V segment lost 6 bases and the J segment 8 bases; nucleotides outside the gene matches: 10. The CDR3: CASRMVLAGADEQFF. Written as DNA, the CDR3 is TGTGCCAGTAGAATGGTCCTAGCGGGGGCCGATGAGCAGTTCTTC.

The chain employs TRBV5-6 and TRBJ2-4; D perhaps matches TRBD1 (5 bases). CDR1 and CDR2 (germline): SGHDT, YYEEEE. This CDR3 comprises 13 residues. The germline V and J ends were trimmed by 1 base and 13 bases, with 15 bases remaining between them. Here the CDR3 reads CASSLIVDNEQYF. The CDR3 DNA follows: TGTGCCAGCAGCTTGATCGTGGACAATGAGCAGTACTTC.

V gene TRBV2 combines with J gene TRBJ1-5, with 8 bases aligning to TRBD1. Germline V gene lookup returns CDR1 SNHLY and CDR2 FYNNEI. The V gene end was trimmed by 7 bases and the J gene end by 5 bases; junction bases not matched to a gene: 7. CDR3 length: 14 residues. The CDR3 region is CASTRQGTHQPQHF. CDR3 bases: TGTGCCAGCACTAGACAGGGGACGCATCAGCCCCAGCATTTT.

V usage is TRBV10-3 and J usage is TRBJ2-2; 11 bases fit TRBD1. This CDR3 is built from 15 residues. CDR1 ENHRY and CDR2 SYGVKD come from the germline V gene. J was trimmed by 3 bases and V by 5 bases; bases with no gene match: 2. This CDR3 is CAISRDRGYTGELFF. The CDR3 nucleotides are TGTGCCATCAGTCGGGACAGGGGGTACACCGGGGAGCTGTTTTTT.

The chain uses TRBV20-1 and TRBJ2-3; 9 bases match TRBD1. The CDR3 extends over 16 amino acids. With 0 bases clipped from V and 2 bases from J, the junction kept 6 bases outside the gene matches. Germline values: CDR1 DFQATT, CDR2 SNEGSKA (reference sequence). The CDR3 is CSARDLDRGYTDTQYF. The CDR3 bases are TGCAGTGCTAGAGATTTGGACAGGGGCTACACAGATACGCAGTATTTT.

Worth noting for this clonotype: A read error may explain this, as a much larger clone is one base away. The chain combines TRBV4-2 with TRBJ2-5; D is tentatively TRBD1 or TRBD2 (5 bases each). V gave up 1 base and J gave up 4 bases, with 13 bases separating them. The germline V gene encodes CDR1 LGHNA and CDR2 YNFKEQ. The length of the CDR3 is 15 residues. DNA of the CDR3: TGTGCCAGCAGCCAAGGGGACCTTGACCGAGAGACCCAGTACTTC. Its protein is CASSQGDLDRETQYF.

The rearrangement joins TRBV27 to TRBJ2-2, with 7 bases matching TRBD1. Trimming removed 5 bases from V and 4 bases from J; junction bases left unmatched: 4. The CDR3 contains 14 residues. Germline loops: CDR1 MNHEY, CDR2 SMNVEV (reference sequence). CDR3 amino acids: CASSQGQLTGELFF. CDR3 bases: TGTGCCAGCAGTCAGGGACAGCTCACCGGGGAGCTGTTTTTT.

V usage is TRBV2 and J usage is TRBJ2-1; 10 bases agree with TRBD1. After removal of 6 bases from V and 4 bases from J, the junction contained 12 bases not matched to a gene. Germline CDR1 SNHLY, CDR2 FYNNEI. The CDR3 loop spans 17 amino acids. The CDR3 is CASRVGKDRGPYNEQFF. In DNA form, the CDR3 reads TGTGCCAGCAGGGTAGGAAAAGACAGGGGGCCTTACAATGAGCAGTTCTTC.

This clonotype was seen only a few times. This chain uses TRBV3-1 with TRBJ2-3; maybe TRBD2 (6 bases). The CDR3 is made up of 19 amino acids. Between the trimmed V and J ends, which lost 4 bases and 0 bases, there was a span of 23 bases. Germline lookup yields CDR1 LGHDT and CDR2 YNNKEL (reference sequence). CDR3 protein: CASSRRGTFGVSSTDTQYF. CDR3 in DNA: TGTGCCAGCAGCCGCCGAGGGACTTTCGGGGTCTCTAGCACAGATACGCAGTATTTT.

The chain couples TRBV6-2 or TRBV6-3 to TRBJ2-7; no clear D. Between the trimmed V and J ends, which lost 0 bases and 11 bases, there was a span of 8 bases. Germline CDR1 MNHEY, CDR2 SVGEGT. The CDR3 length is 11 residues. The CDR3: CASSYSKVEYF. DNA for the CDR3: TGTGCCAGCAGTTACTCGAAGGTGGAGTACTTC.

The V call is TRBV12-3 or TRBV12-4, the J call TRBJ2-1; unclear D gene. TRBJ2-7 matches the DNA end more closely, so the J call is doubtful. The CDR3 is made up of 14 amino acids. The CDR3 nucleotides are TGTGCCAGCAGTACCGGGCCCTACTACAATGAGCAGTACTTC. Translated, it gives CASSTGPYYNEQYF.